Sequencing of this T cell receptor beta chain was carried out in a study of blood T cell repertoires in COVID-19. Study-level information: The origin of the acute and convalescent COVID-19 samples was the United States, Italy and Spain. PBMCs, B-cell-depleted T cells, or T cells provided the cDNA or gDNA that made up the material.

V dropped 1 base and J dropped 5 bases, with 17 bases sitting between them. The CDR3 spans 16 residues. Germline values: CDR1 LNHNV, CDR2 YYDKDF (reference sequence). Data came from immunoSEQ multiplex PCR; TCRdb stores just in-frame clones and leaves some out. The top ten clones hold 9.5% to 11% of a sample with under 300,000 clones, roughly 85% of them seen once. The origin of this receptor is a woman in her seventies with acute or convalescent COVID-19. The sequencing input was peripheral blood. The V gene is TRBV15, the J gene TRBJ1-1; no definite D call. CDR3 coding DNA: TGTGCCACCAGCAGAGGTCACGTTAGGGAGGGAACTGAAGCTTTCTTT. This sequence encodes CATSRGHVREGTEAFF.